The rows below give T cell receptor beta chains drawn from one sample of a study of identical twins. Each CDR3 protein is one row after TCRdb ran MiXCR on the 5' RACE reads. The sample consists of 700,000 or so distinct CDR3 sequences, over 8.5% of them appearing once. These data were also reused for a study on yellow fever vaccine responses in identical twins.

The source material was PBMCs. Receptors were obtained from a woman aged 18-29 years in good health. The conserved cysteine and the conserved F or W are not part of the CDR3 here. Size is stated for part of the rows, as once, few or many counts, or as a class when the clone is expanded.

V gene	J gene	clone size	CDR3 protein
TRBV7-9	TRBJ2-1	few	ASSPRAGISYNEQF
TRBV20-1	TRBJ2-2	NA	SARDVDPSRPTSGWTGELF
TRBV27	TRBJ1-5	NA	ASSVYRGGNQPQH
TRBV6-1	TRBJ2-2	few	ASSEAGRTGELF
TRBV7-7	TRBJ1-1	NA	ASSREPNTEAF
TRBV12-3/TRBV12-4	TRBJ2-7	few	ASSYRVHEQY
TRBV7-8	TRBJ2-3	few	ASSLAGSGLNTQY
TRBV12-3/TRBV12-4	TRBJ2-2	many	ASSPEGPSPGELF
TRBV27	TRBJ1-2	NA	ASSFRAGLHYGYT
TRBV11-2	TRBJ2-3	few	ASSWGTSGRLSTDTQY
TRBV3-1	TRBJ2-1	many	ASSQLAGVIEQF
TRBV7-9	TRBJ2-5	NA	ASSSYRADGETQY
TRBV15	TRBJ2-5	NA	ATSRGTGLKETQY
TRBV6-1	TRBJ2-3	NA	ASSDGRDRSTDTQY
TRBV6-1	TRBJ2-7	NA	ASSEPGQGNEQY
TRBV7-8	TRBJ1-2	NA	ASSLADRYGYT
TRBV4-3	TRBJ1-6	few	ASSQDWDNSPLH
TRBV10-3	TRBJ2-1	many	AISDADLPSSYNEQF
TRBV20-1	TRBJ1-2	NA	SARDILTYGYT
TRBV5-1	TRBJ2-7	many	ASSLESAEQY
TRBV6-1	TRBJ2-2	few	ASNTLSRPTGELF
TRBV28	TRBJ2-3	few	ASSTHSGTDTQY
TRBV12-3/TRBV12-4	TRBJ2-3	few	ASSDAIAGGPADTQY
TRBV5-1	TRBJ2-7	few	ASSFLTSGSYEQY
TRBV7-9	TRBJ2-1	NA	ASSSPSVGQDNEQF
TRBV7-3	TRBJ1-2	many	ASSSSPQGEKATGYT
TRBV27	TRBJ2-5	many	ASSFIHPAGVETQY
TRBV9	TRBJ2-7	NA	ASSVDESFSYEQY
TRBV29-1	TRBJ1-1	many	SVEFGGRSEARAEAF